The 6 T cell receptor beta chains reported below all come from one sample, sequenced in a study of tumor and adjacent non-tumor tissue in lung cancer. The template was RNA from unsorted bulk tissue. This non-tumor lung sample came from over 3 cm beyond the tumor edge. Three rounds of nested PCR, following a modified ARM-PCR protocol, produced the TCRbeta library. MiXCR, run by TCRdb on the multiplex PCR reads, gives a single entry per CDR3 protein. The table lists over 80,000 distinct CDR3 sequences, less than 85% of them singletons. Sequenced sample: distant non-tumor lung tissue. The receptors were sampled from a man aged 60 to 69 with small cell lung cancer.

With regard to this clonotype: This may arise from a read error, as a much more abundant clone is one base away. The chain recombines TRBV7-8 with TRBJ2-7, with D possibly matching TRBD1 (5 bases). The CDR3 is made up of 13 amino acids. Germline V gene lookup returns CDR1 SGHVS and CDR2 FQNEAQ. Here the CDR3 reads CASSLDRPYKQYF. Written as DNA, the CDR3 is TGTGCCAGCAGCTTAGACAGGCCCTACAAGCAGTACTTC.

Regarding this clonotype: The junction and the germline gene differ at one end; a read error may be behind it. CDR3 amino acids: CASSSSYTGELFF. The CDR3 DNA reads TGTGCCAGCAGTAGCTCGTACACCGGGGAGTTGTTTTTT. V gene TRBV6-6 combines with J gene TRBJ2-2; a weak D match, TRBD2 (5 bases). The CDR3 runs 13 residues. CDR1 MNHNY and CDR2 SVGAGI come from the germline V gene (reference sequence).

About this clonotype itself: The missing conserved phenylalanine or tryptophan at the end of this CDR3 makes a read error likely. The chain carries TRBV10-1 and TRBJ2-2; 8 positions match TRBD1. After removal of 0 bases from V and 6 bases from J, the junction contained 3 bases not matched to a gene. The CDR3 totals 15 residues. The V gene's germline CDR1 is WNHNN and CDR2 SYGVQD (reference sequence). CDR3 amino acids: CASSESETGAGELFI. The CDR3 DNA is TGCGCCAGCAGTGAGTCGGAGACAGGGGCCGGGGAGCTGTTTATT.

A note on this clonotype: This may be a read error: a much more frequent sequence differs by one nucleotide. The chain carries TRBV24-1 and TRBJ1-2; 7 nucleotides line up with TRBD1. Germline V gene sequence: CDR1 KGHDR, CDR2 SFDVKD. This CDR3 region has 13 residues. The CDR3: CVTSDPTGEGYTF. The CDR3 DNA sequence: TGTGTCACCAGTGACCCTACAGGGGAAGGCTACACCTTC.

About this clonotype itself: A read error may be the cause here, since a much bigger clone is one base away. This chain joins TRBV30 and TRBJ2-1, with D possibly matching TRBD2 (6 bases). The CDR3 spans 13 residues. CDR1 is GTSNPN and CDR2 is SVGIG in the germline V gene (reference sequence). Deletions cut 5 bases from V and 5 bases from J, with 13 bases between. The CDR3 region is CAWLGGSHNEQFF. For the CDR3, the DNA is TGTGCCTGGCTCGGGGGTTCCCACAATGAGCAGTTCTTC.

Regarding this clonotype: Sequence at one end of the junction differs from germline and may be a read error. The chain is built from TRBV13 and TRBJ2-5; tentatively, D is TRBD1 (5 bases). This CDR3 region has 13 residues. Germline V lookup: CDR1 PRHDT, CDR2 FYEKMQ (reference sequence). Written as DNA, the CDR3 is TGTGTCAGCAGCTTGGGGCAGCAAGAGACCCAGTACTTC. Protein sequence: CVSSLGQQETQYF.